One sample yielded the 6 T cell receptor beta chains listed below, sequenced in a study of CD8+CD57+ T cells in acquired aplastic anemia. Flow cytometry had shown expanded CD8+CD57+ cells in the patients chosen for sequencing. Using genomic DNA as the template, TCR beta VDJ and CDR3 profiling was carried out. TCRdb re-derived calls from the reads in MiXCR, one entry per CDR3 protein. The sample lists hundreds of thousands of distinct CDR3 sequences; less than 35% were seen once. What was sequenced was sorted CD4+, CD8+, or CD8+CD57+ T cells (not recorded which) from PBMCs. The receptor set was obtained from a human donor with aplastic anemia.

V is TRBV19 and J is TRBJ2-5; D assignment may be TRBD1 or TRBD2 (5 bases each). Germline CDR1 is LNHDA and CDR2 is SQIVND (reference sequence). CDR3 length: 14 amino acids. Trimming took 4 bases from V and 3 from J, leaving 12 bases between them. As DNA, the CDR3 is TGTGCCAGTAGTAGTGGGGACCGTAAAGAGACCCAGTACTTC. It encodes CASSSGDRKETQYF.

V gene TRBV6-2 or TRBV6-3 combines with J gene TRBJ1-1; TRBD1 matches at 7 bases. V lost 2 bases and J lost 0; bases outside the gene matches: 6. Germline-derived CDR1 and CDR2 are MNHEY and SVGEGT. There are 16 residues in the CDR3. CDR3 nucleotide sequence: TGTGCCAGCAGTTACCGGGAGGGGGCTTTGAACACTGAAGCTTTCTTT. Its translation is CASSYREGALNTEAFF.

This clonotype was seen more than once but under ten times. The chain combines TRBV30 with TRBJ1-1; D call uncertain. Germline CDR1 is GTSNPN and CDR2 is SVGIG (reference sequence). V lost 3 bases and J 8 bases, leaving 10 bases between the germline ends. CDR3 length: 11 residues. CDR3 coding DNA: TGTGCCTGGAGATCAGGCACCGAAGCTTTCTTT. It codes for CAWRSGTEAFF.

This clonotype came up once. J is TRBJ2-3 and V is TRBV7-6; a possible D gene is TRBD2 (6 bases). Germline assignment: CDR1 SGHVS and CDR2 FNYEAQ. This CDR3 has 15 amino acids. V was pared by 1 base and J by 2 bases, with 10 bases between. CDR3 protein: CASSLGSGLTDTQYF. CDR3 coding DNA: TGTGCCAGCAGCTTAGGCTCGGGACTCACAGATACGCAGTATTTT.

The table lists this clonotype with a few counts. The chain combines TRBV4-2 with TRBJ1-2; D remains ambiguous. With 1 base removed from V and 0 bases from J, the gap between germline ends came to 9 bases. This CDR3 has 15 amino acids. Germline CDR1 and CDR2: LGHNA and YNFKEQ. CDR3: CASSQVGESNYGYTF. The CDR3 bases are TGTGCCAGCAGCCAAGTAGGAGAATCTAACTATGGCTACACCTTC.

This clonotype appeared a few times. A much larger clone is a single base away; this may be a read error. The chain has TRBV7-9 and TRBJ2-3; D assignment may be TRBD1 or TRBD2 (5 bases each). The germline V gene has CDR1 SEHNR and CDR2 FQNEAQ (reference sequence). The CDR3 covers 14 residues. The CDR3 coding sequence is TGTGCCAGCAGCTTAGCGGGACGCACAGGTACGCAGTATTTT. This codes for CASSLAGRTGTQYF.